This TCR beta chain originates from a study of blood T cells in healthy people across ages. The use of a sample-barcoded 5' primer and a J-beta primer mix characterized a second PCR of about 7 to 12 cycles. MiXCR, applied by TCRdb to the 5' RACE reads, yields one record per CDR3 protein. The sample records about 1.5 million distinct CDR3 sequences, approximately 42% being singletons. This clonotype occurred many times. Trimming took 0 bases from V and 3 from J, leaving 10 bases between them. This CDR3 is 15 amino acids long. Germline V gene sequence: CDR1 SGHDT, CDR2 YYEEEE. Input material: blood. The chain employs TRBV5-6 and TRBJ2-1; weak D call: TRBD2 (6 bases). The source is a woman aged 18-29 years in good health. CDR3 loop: CASSLVGGNYNEQFF. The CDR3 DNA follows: TGTGCCAGCAGCTTGGTCGGGGGAAACTACAATGAGCAGTTCTTC.